Listed here are 25 T cell receptor beta chains from one sample, sequenced in a study of cytomegalovirus exposure and HLA in healthy donors. It was with 60 Vbeta and 13 Jbeta primers that the PCR ran. Clones were read by immunoSEQ multiplex PCR, and TCRdb kept only the in-frame ones, dropping some. The sample carries 100,000 to 150,000 clones, around 70% recorded once. Sequencing used PBMCs. The receptors shown here come from a middle-aged man in good health and CMV-seropositive.

The sample holds a few counts of this clone. The CDR3 DNA reads as TGTGCCAGCAGCTTAGAAGGGACAGGGGGCTCAGATACGCAGTATTTT. Its translation: CASSLEGTGGSDTQYF. The gene calls are TRBV7-8 and TRBJ2-3; 12 bases are shared with TRBD1. This CDR3 contains 16 residues. The germline V gene has CDR1 SGHVS and CDR2 FQNEAQ. The V gene end was trimmed by 1 base and the J gene end by 4 bases; junction bases not matched to a gene: 3.

The genes are TRBV28 and TRBJ1-1, with TRBD1 as a possible D gene (5 bases). The CDR3 runs to 13 residues. Trimming pared 6 bases from V and 7 bases from J, leaving 15 bases between. Germline V gives CDR1 MDHEN, CDR2 SYDVKM. This chain's CDR3 is CASRGPKSCEAFF. CDR3 DNA sequence: TGTGCCAGCAGGGGGCCCAAATCCTGTGAAGCTTTCTTT.

The rearrangement uses TRBV12-5 and TRBJ2-3; TRBD1 matches at 8 bases. Germline CDR1 reads LGHNT; CDR2 reads FRNRAP. The trim removed 1 base at V and 4 bases at J, leaving 4 bases unmatched. CDR3 size: 15 residues. DNA of the CDR3: TGTGCTAGTGGTTTGGGAGGACAGGGACCAGATACGCAGTATTTT. Its protein product is CASGLGGQGPDTQYF. Drawing the rest from reference TRBV12-5 and TRBJ2-3, the complete variable domain is DARVTQTPRHKVTEMGQEVTMRCQPILGHNTVFWYRQTMMQGLELLAYFRNRAPLDDSGMPKDRFSAEMPDATLATLKIQPSEPRDSAVYFCASGLGGQGPDTQYFGPGTRLTVL.

V is TRBV6-5 and J is TRBJ2-2; 7 bases align to TRBD1. Germline loops: CDR1 MNHEY, CDR2 SVGAGI. The CDR3 spans 15 residues. The J segment lost 3 bases and the V segment lost 5 bases, leaving 6 bases of the junction unmatched. The CDR3 coding sequence is TGTGCCAGCAGTCCACGGGACAGACACACCGGGGAGCTGTTTTTT. Encoded protein: CASSPRDRHTGELFF.

The chain is built from TRBV5-8 and TRBJ1-2; 11 nucleotides line up with TRBD1. The V segment lost 0 bases and the J segment 4 bases; nucleotides outside the gene matches: 2. This CDR3 comprises 15 residues. The V gene's germline CDR1 is SGHTS and CDR2 YDEGEE. The CDR3 sequence is CASSLGTGGAYGYTF. DNA of the CDR3: TGTGCCAGCAGCTTGGGGACAGGGGGCGCCTATGGCTACACCTTC.

This clone was seen a handful of times. The V call is TRBV6-5, the J call TRBJ2-3, with TRBD1 matching 7 bases. The CDR3 totals 14 residues. The V gene's germline CDR1 is MNHEY and CDR2 SVGAGI. CDR3 sequence: CVSRGHTFADTQYF. The CDR3 nucleotides are TGTGTGTCGAGGGGGCATACCTTCGCAGATACGCAGTATTTT.

In the case of this clone: Other DNA sequences in this specimen translate into the identical CDR3. The V gene is TRBV9, the J gene TRBJ2-3, with 8 bases aligning to TRBD2. Trimming took 0 bases from V and 0 from J; bases not matched to a gene: 3. The germline V gene has CDR1 SGDLS and CDR2 YYNGEE. There are 16 residues in the CDR3. DNA for the CDR3: TGTGCCAGCAGCGTAGGTGCTAGCGGGAGCACAGATACGCAGTATTTT. Residues: CASSVGASGSTDTQYF.

This clone showed up just once. V usage is TRBV11-2 and J usage is TRBJ2-3; 7 nucleotides match TRBD2. This CDR3 contains 15 residues. Germline values: CDR1 SGHAT, CDR2 FQNNGV. V gave up 3 bases and J gave up 3 bases; unmatched junction bases: 6. DNA of the CDR3: TGTGCCAGCAGCTTCTCGGGGGGAAGGACAGATACGCAGTATTTT. This codes for CASSFSGGRTDTQYF.

V gene TRBV5-1 combines with J gene TRBJ1-1, with a weak D call TRBD1 (5 bases). This CDR3 comprises 16 residues. Germline loops: CDR1 SGHRS, CDR2 YFSETQ. V lost 4 bases, J lost 1 base, and 17 bases lay in between. CDR3 region: CASSAFGRQSNTEAFF. The CDR3 DNA sequence: TGCGCCAGCAGCGCATTCGGACGACAGTCGAACACTGAAGCTTTCTTT.

This sequence joins TRBV11-2 and TRBJ2-3; no clear D. Trimming cost V 1 base and J 2 bases, with 10 bases left between them. The CDR3 contains 15 residues. The germline V gene encodes CDR1 SGHAT and CDR2 FQNNGV. The CDR3 DNA follows: TGTGCCAGCAGCTTAGGACTGAGCTCCACAGATACGCAGTATTTT. This gives the protein CASSLGLSSTDTQYF.

V and J are TRBV30 and TRBJ2-6; 9 bases fit TRBD1. V dropped 1 base and J dropped 2; count of bases not matched to a gene: 6. The germline V gene has CDR1 GTSNPN and CDR2 SVGIG (reference sequence). CDR3 length: 17 residues. In DNA form, the CDR3 reads TGTGCCTGGAGTGACCCGGGACAGGGAACTGGGGCCAACGTCCTGACTTTC. Protein: CAWSDPGQGTGANVLTF.

The gene calls are TRBV18 and TRBJ2-5; D gene ambiguous. The germline V gene encodes CDR1 KGHSH and CDR2 LQKENI. V was trimmed by 3 bases and J by 1 base, leaving 6 bases between them. The CDR3 is 13 residues long. CDR3: CASSPRFQETQYF. The CDR3 region has the DNA TGTGCCAGCTCACCTAGATTCCAAGAGACCCAGTACTTC.

This clone occurred once. The V gene is TRBV27, the J gene TRBJ2-2, with D perhaps matching TRBD2 (5 bases). This CDR3 comprises 16 residues. Trimming took 1 base from V and 3 from J, leaving 12 bases between them. Germline CDR1 and CDR2: MNHEY and SMNVEV (reference sequence). The CDR3 reads CASSLYFGIHTGELFF. DNA of the CDR3: TGTGCCAGCAGTTTATATTTCGGGATACACACCGGGGAGCTGTTTTTT.

This clone was counted only a few times. V usage is TRBV6-1 and J usage is TRBJ2-5; 9 bases line up with TRBD2. The closer fit of TRBJ2-7 to the DNA end suggests the J call may be wrong. This CDR3 contains 15 residues. Germline V gives CDR1 MNHNS, CDR2 SASEGT. In DNA, the CDR3 is TGTGCCAGCAGTGAATCTGCGGGAGGGGCCTACGAGCAGTACTTC. It yields the protein CASSESAGGAYEQYF.

The V gene is TRBV27, the J gene TRBJ2-3; 8 positions match TRBD1. Germline V gene sequence: CDR1 MNHEY, CDR2 SMNVEV (reference sequence). The junction had 11 bases not matched to a gene; V was cut back by 4 bases and J by 2 bases. The CDR3 is made up of 17 amino acids. In DNA form, the CDR3 reads TGTGCCAGCAGTTACAAAGGACAGGGAGGACCCACAGATACGCAGTATTTT. Its protein is CASSYKGQGGPTDTQYF.

This chain links TRBV19 with TRBJ2-5; 8 positions agree with TRBD1. Germline loops: CDR1 LNHDA, CDR2 SQIVND (reference sequence). Losses at the gene ends were 4 bases for V and 1 base for J; bases not matched to a gene: 5. The CDR3 contains 15 residues. DNA of the CDR3: TGTGCCAGTAGTAGTTGGACAGGGACCCAAGAGACCCAGTACTTC. Amino acid sequence: CASSSWTGTQETQYF.

CDR3 sequence (DNA): TGTGCCAGTAGTATAGACACGGGCACTAGCGGGAGGGGAACGCAGTATTTT. Residues: CASSIDTGTSGRGTQYF. The J gene is TRBJ2-3, the V gene TRBV19; 13 nucleotides align to TRBD2. This CDR3 is 17 amino acids long. The junction had 9 bases not matched to a gene; V was cut back by 0 bases and J by 9 bases. In germline, CDR1 is LNHDA, CDR2 SQIVND (reference sequence).

This clone occurred once. The V call is TRBV18, the J call TRBJ2-2; perhaps TRBD2 as D (5 bases). With 3 bases removed from V and 3 bases from J, the gap between germline ends came to 20 bases. Germline CDR1 is KGHSH and CDR2 is LQKENI. This CDR3 is 18 amino acids long. The CDR3: CASSPQRRLTGDTGELFF. The CDR3 bases are TGTGCCAGCTCACCCCAACGCCGGTTGACCGGGGACACCGGGGAGCTGTTTTTT.

This chain links TRBV7-6 with TRBJ2-5, with a tentative D call TRBD1 (6 bases). In germline, CDR1 is SGHVS, CDR2 FNYEAQ. The CDR3 has 14 residues. Deletions cut 3 bases from V and 9 bases from J, with 17 bases between. CDR3 DNA: TGTGCCAGCAGCTTGGGGCAGGGGTTGGGTTCCCAGTACTTC. Amino acids: CASSLGQGLGSQYF. The full variable domain, completed using reference TRBV7-6 and TRBJ2-5, is GAGVSQSPRYKVTKRGQDVALRCDPISGHVSLYWYRQALGQGPEFLTYFNYEAQQDKSGLPNDRFSAERPEGSISTLTIQRTEQRDSAMYRCASSLGQGLGSQYFGPGTRLLVL.

The chain combines TRBV2 with TRBJ2-1, with D unresolved. Germline V CDR1 and CDR2: SNHLY, FYNNEI. Trimming removed 7 bases at V and 5 bases at J, with 6 bases between. The CDR3 runs to 11 residues. The CDR3 here is CASNDNNEQFF. Written as DNA, the CDR3 is TGTGCCAGCAATGATAACAATGAGCAGTTCTTC.

This chain joins TRBV7-2 and TRBJ2-7, with TRBD2 matching over 9 bases. CDR1 SGHTA and CDR2 FQGNSA come from the germline V gene. V was clipped by 5 bases and J by 6 bases; unmatched bases: 11. The CDR3 runs 15 residues. The CDR3: CASSPARREGIEQYF. Written as DNA, the CDR3 is TGTGCCAGCAGCCCCGCCCGGCGGGAGGGGATCGAGCAGTACTTC.

The V gene is TRBV21-1, the J gene TRBJ1-2; whether TRBD1, the table's D call, matches the DNA was not checked. TRBV21-1 is an annotated pseudogene. The CDR3 is 15 amino acids. The CDR3: CASSKGGGPSYGYTF. The CDR3 DNA reads TGTGCCAGCAGCAAAGGAGGGGGACCCAGCTATGGCTACACCTTC.

V usage is TRBV4-1 and J usage is TRBJ2-7; D is unclear. Germline V gene sequence: CDR1 MGHRA, CDR2 YSYEKL. V lost 1 base, J lost 2 bases, and 9 bases lay in between. This CDR3 contains 14 residues. CDR3 in DNA: TGCGCCAGCAGCCAAGTTGGGCAGACCTACGAGCAGTACTTC. Protein: CASSQVGQTYEQYF.

CDR3 amino acids: CASSGTTQNIQYF. The CDR3 DNA reads TGTGCCAGCAGTGGGACAACCCAAAACATTCAGTACTTC. V gene TRBV27 combines with J gene TRBJ2-4; tentatively, D is TRBD1 (6 bases). CDR1 MNHEY and CDR2 SMNVEV come from the germline V gene (reference sequence). The V gene lost 5 bases and the J gene lost 5 bases, with 10 bases spanning the gap. The CDR3 covers 13 residues.

The rearrangement links TRBV30 to TRBJ2-7; D gene unclear. Germline CDR1 and CDR2: GTSNPN and SVGIG (reference sequence). V was pared by 3 bases and J by 7 bases, with 13 bases between. This CDR3 contains 12 residues. The CDR3: CAWSRQALEQYF. The CDR3 nucleotides are TGTGCCTGGAGCCGCCAGGCACTGGAGCAGTACTTC.